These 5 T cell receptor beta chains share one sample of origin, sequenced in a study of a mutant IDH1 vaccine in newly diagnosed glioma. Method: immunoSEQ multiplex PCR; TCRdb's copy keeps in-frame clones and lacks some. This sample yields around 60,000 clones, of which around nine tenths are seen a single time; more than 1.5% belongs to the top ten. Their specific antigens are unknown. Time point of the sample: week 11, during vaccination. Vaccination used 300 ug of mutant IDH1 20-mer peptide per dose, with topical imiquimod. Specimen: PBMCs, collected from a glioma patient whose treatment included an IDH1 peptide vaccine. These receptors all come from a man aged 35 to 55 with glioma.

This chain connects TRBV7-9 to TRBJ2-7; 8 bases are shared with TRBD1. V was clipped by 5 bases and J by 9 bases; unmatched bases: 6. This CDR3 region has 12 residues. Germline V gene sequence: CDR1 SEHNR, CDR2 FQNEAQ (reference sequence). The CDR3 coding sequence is TGTGCCAGCAGCCCCGGACAGGGATGGCAGTACGTC. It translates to CASSPGQGWQYV.

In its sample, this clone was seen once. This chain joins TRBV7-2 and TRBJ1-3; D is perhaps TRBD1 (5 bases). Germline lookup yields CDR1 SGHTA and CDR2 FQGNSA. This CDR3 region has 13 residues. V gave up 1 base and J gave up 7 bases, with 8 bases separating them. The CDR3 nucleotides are TGTGCCAGCAGCTTAGACGGGGCGAACACCATATATTTT. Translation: CASSLDGANTIYF.

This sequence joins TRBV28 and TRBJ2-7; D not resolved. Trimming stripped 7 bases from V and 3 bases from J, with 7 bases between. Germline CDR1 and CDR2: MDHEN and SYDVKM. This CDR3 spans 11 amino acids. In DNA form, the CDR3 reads TGTGCCAGCACTAAACGCTACGAGCAGTACTTC. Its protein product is CASTKRYEQYF.

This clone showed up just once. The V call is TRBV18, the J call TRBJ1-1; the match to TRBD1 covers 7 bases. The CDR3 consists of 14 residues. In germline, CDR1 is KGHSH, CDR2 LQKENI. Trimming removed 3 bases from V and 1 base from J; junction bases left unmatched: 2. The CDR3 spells CASSPGQSNTEAFF. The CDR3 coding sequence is TGTGCCAGCTCACCGGGACAGTCGAACACTGAAGCTTTCTTT.

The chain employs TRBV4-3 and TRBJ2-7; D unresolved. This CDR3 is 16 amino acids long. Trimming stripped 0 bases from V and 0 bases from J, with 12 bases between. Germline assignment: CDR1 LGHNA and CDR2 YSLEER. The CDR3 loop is CASSQDTTGFSYEQYF. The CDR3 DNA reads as TGCGCCAGCAGCCAAGATACGACGGGTTTCTCCTACGAGCAGTACTTC.